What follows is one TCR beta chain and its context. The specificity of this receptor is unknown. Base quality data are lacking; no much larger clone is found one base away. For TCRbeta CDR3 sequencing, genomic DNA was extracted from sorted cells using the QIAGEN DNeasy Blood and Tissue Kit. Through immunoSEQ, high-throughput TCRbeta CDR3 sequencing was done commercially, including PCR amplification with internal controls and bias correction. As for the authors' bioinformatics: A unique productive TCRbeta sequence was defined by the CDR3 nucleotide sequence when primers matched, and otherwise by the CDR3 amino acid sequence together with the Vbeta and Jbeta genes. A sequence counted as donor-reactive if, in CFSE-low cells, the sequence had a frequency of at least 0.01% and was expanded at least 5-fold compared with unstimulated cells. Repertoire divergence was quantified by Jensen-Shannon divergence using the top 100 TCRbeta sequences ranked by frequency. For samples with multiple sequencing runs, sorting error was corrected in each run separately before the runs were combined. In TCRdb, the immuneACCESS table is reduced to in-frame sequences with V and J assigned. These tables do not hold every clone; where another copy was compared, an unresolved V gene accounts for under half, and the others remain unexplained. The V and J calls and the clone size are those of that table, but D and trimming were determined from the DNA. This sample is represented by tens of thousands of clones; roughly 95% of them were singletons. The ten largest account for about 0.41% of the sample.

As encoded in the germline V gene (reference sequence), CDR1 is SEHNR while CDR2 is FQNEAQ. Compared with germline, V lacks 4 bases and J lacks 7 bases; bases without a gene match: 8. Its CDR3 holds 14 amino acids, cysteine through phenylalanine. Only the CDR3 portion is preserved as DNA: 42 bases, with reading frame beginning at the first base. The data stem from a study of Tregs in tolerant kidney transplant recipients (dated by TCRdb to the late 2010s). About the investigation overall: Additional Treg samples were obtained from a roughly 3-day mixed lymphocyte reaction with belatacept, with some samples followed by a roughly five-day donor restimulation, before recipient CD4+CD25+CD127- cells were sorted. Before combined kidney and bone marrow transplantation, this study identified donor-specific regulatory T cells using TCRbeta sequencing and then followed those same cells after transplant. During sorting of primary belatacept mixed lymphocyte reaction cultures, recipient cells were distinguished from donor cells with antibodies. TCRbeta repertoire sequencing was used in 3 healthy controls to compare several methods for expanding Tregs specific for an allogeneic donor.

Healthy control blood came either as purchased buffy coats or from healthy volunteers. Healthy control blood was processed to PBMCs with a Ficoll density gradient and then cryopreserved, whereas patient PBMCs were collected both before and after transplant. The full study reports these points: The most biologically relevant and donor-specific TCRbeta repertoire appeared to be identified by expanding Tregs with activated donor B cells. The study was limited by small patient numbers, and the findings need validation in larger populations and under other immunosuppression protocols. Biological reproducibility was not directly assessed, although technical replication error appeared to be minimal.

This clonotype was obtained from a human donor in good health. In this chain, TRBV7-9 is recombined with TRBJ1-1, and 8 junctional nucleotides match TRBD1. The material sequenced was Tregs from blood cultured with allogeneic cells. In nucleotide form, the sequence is TGTGCCAGCAGCTCCAGCGGACAGGGCGGTGAAGCTTTCTTT. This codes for CASSSSGQGGEAFF.